Listed here are 23 T cell receptor beta chains from one sample, sequenced in a study of post-analysis software for immune sequencing data. Unique molecular identifiers tagged the TCR beta cDNA libraries. TCRdb re-called the PCR reads through MiXCR, storing one row per CDR3 protein. The sample has around 180,000 distinct CDR3 sequences, 30% seen once. For these TCRs, the target antigens are not known. The study's findings and limits: Controls showed lower frequencies than patients for roughly five TRBV segments, and TRBV5-6, TRBV5-1 and TRBV20-1 were among these.

Sequenced: blood. These receptors were collected from a girl under 18 with multiple sclerosis.

V usage is TRBV15 and J usage is TRBJ2-1; D is uncertain. The CDR3 spans 11 residues. Trimming shortened V by 3 bases and J by 6 bases, and 3 bases separated the two germline ends. Germline values: CDR1 LNHNV, CDR2 YYDKDF (reference sequence). The CDR3 coding sequence is TGTGCCACCAGCAGCTTCAATGAGCAGTTCTTC. Translation gives CATSSFNEQFF.

J is TRBJ2-3 and V is TRBV10-3; the D is unclear. V was clipped by 4 bases and J by 4 bases, with 12 bases between them. The CDR3 has 14 residues. The germline V gene encodes CDR1 ENHRY and CDR2 SYGVKD. The DNA for the CDR3 is TGTGCCATCAGTGCGGTAAAGGGCGCAGATACGCAGTATTTT. This encodes CAISAVKGADTQYF.

This chain connects TRBV12-3 or TRBV12-4 to TRBJ2-5; 8 positions match TRBD2. The CDR3 is made up of 14 amino acids. V shed 6 bases and J 5 bases; nucleotides not matched to a gene: 8. Written as DNA, the CDR3 is TGTGCCAGCAGGCCCCGGGAGGGCTACGAGACCCAGTACTTC. It specifies CASRPREGYETQYF.

The genes are TRBV5-5 and TRBJ1-4; no firm D call. The V gene lost 1 base and the J gene lost 8 bases, with 9 bases spanning the gap. This CDR3 has 13 residues. Germline CDR1 is SGHKS and CDR2 is YYEKEE (reference sequence). The CDR3 region is CASSLPGKEKLFF. CDR3 nucleotides: TGTGCCAGCAGCTTGCCCGGGAAGGAAAAACTGTTTTTT.

The sample holds many counts of this clonotype. The J gene is TRBJ2-3, the V gene TRBV28, with D maybe TRBD1 (5 bases). The CDR3 sequence is 15 residues long. Germline CDR1 reads MDHEN; CDR2 reads SYDVKM. The V end was cut by 5 bases, the J end by 0 bases, with 12 bases between. CDR3 sequence (DNA): TGTGCCAGCAGTCTTCCAGGGTCGAGCACAGATACGCAGTATTTT. Amino acids: CASSLPGSSTDTQYF.

Notes on this clonotype: One end of the junction fails to match germline, which may point to a read error. This sequence joins TRBV27 and TRBJ1-1; a weak D match, TRBD1 (6 bases). There are 15 residues in the CDR3. Germline V gene data show CDR1 as MNHEY and CDR2 as SMNVEV (reference sequence). The CDR3 DNA follows: TGTACCAGCAGTTTAAGCCACAGGGACAACACTGAAGCTTTCTTT. It yields the protein CTSSLSHRDNTEAFF.

This clonotype was counted at least ten times. The chain carries TRBV12-3 or TRBV12-4 and TRBJ2-3; 8 nucleotides align to TRBD2. This CDR3 spans 15 amino acids. V was clipped by 5 bases and J by 4 bases; unmatched bases: 8. DNA of the CDR3: TGTGCCAGCAGTCTGACTAGCGCATTACCAGATACGCAGTATTTT. Translating gives CASSLTSALPDTQYF.

This clonotype was observed many times. In DNA form, the CDR3 reads TGTGCCAGCAGCCAAGGATCTCGGGGCGACTATGGCTACACCTTC. This codes for CASSQGSRGDYGYTF. The V call is TRBV3-1, the J call TRBJ1-2; tentative D call: TRBD1 (5 bases). CDR3 length: 15 residues. Germline CDR1 reads LGHDT; CDR2 reads YNNKEL (reference sequence). V lost 1 base to trimming and J lost 3 bases, with 12 bases between them.

This chain joins TRBV5-6 and TRBJ2-5, with a tentative D call TRBD2 (6 bases). This CDR3 region has 14 residues. CDR1 is SGHDT, CDR2 YYEEEE, per germline. V lost 3 bases and J lost 11, with 20 bases in between. CDR3 protein: CASSSIGTPNEQYF. CDR3 in DNA: TGTGCCAGCAGCTCCATCGGGACTCCCAATGAGCAGTACTTC. The variable domain in full, completed from reference TRBV5-6 and TRBJ2-5, reads DAGVTQSPTHLIKTRGQQVTLRCSPKSGHDTVSWYQQALGQGPQFIFQYYEEEERQRGNFPDRFSGHQFPNYSSELNVNALLLGDSALYLCASSSIGTPNEQYFGPGTRLLVL.

The chain has TRBV19 and TRBJ1-5; D gene unclear. The CDR3 covers 14 residues. V lost 3 bases and J lost 5, with 11 bases in between. Germline assignment: CDR1 LNHDA and CDR2 SQIVND (reference sequence). The CDR3 bases are TGTGCCAGTAGTATTCAGAAGTCAGATCAGCCCCAGCATTTT. Translating gives CASSIQKSDQPQHF.

The rearrangement joins TRBV20-1 to TRBJ1-1; D gene unclear. The CDR3 contains 12 residues. Trimming shortened V by 2 bases and J by 1 base, and 5 bases separated the two germline ends. The germline V gene has CDR1 DFQATT and CDR2 SNEGSKA (reference sequence). The CDR3 loop is CSARQRNTEAFF. CDR3 nucleotide sequence: TGCAGTGCTAGACAGCGGAACACTGAAGCTTTCTTT.

This clonotype was observed at least ten times. The rearrangement joins TRBV4-2 to TRBJ2-1; 12 bases fit TRBD2. CDR3 size: 16 residues. The germline CDR1 and CDR2 sequences are LGHNA and YNFKEQ. The V segment lost 5 bases and the J segment 7 bases; nucleotides outside the gene matches: 9. CDR3 sequence reads: CASSNLAGGPNNEQFF. The CDR3 DNA reads as TGTGCCAGCAGCAACCTAGCGGGAGGGCCTAATAATGAGCAGTTCTTC.

On this clonotype itself: One end of the junction does not line up with germline, which may come from a read error. The chain links TRBV30 to TRBJ2-1; 7 positions agree with TRBD2. Germline lookup yields CDR1 GTSNPN and CDR2 SVGIG (reference sequence). The CDR3 runs 15 residues. The CDR3 sequence is CGWRTRLADQNEQFF. The DNA for the CDR3 is TGTGGCTGGAGAACGCGTCTAGCGGACCAGAATGAGCAGTTCTTC.

This clonotype occurred many times. The chain is built from TRBV12-3 or TRBV12-4 and TRBJ2-5, with D hard to call. The CDR3 is 12 residues long. V lost 6 bases, J lost 5 bases, and 10 bases lay in between. The CDR3 here is CASSPSFETQYF. In DNA, the CDR3 is TGTGCCAGCAGCCCCTCTTTCGAGACCCAGTACTTC.

This clonotype was detected many times. The chain is built from TRBV5-6 and TRBJ1-1, with unresolved D. The CDR3 length is 13 residues. V lost 0 bases to trimming and J lost 11 bases, with 14 bases between them. Germline-derived CDR1 and CDR2 are SGHDT and YYEEEE. CDR3 region: CASSLAEGMTAFF. The DNA of the CDR3 is TGTGCCAGCAGCTTGGCTGAGGGAATGACGGCTTTCTTT. The full variable domain, with the rest looked up from reference TRBV5-6 and TRBJ1-1, is DAGVTQSPTHLIKTRGQQVTLRCSPKSGHDTVSWYQQALGQGPQFIFQYYEEEERQRGNFPDRFSGHQFPNYSSELNVNALLLGDSALYLCASSLAEGMTAFFGQGTRLTVV.

This clonotype was seen a few times. A much more abundant neighbour one base away suggests this may be a read error. This rearrangement joins TRBV4-1 to TRBJ2-4; D call uncertain. This CDR3 is 13 amino acids long. Germline assignment: CDR1 MGHRA and CDR2 YSYEKL. This chain's CDR3 is CASNQEDLYIQYF. For the CDR3, the DNA is TGCGCCAGCAACCAAGAAGACCTATACATTCAGTACTTC.

The chain combines TRBV11-2 with TRBJ1-1, with 11 bases that match TRBD1. V dropped 8 bases and J dropped 4; count of bases not matched to a gene: 6. Germline values: CDR1 SGHAT, CDR2 FQNNGV. This CDR3 is built from 14 residues. The CDR3 here is CASSRTGGFTEAFF. The CDR3 nucleotides are TGTGCCAGCTCCAGGACAGGGGGCTTCACTGAAGCTTTCTTT.

On this clonotype itself: Just one base apart from a much larger clone, this may be a read error. The genes are TRBV18 and TRBJ2-7; D ambiguous. The CDR3 runs to 13 residues. Germline V lookup: CDR1 KGHSH, CDR2 LQKENI. Deletions cut 3 bases from V and 4 bases from J, with 10 bases between. The CDR3 reads CASSPAVGYEQYF. The CDR3 DNA reads as TGTGCCAGCTCACCGGCGGTAGGATACGAGCAGTACTTC.

V and J are TRBV20-1 and TRBJ2-1; D is perhaps TRBD2 (6 bases). The germline V gene encodes CDR1 DFQATT and CDR2 SNEGSKA (reference sequence). The V gene lost 0 bases and the J gene lost 2 bases, with 11 bases spanning the gap. There are 15 residues in the CDR3. The CDR3 nucleotides are TGCAGTGCTAGAGATGACGGGAGACCCTACAATGAGCAGTTCTTC. It encodes CSARDDGRPYNEQFF.

This clonotype showed up many times. At one boundary the junction diverges from the germline segment, which might be a read error. This chain uses TRBV6-5 with TRBJ2-7; 11 bases align to TRBD2. Germline V gives CDR1 MNHEY, CDR2 SVGAGI. This CDR3 comprises 15 residues. As DNA, the CDR3 is TGTGCCAGCAATTACATAGCGGGAGGGCCTTACGAGCAGTACTTC. It is translated as CASNYIAGGPYEQYF.

The V and J genes are TRBV7-2 and TRBJ2-1; 7 bases fit TRBD2. Trimming took 1 base from V and 7 from J; bases not matched to a gene: 4. This CDR3 spans 14 amino acids. Looked up from germline, CDR1 is SGHTA and CDR2 is FQGNSA. The CDR3 DNA reads TGTGCCAGCAGCTTAGGACTAGCATGGAATGAGCAGTTCTTC. Translated, it gives CASSLGLAWNEQFF. Complete variable domain (other parts from reference TRBV7-2 and TRBJ2-1): GAGVSQSPSNKVTEKGKDVELRCDPISGHTALYWYRQSLGQGLEFLIYFQGNSAPDKSGLPSDRFSAERTGGSVSTLTIQRTQQEDSAVYLCASSLGLAWNEQFFGPGTRLTVL.

This clonotype was found many times. This sequence joins TRBV6-6 and TRBJ2-7; D uncertain. The germline V gene encodes CDR1 MNHNY and CDR2 SVGAGI (reference sequence). The V gene lost 0 bases and the J gene lost 7 bases, with 7 bases spanning the gap. The CDR3 length is 12 residues. CDR3: CASSYSGMEQYF. CDR3 nucleotides: TGTGCCAGCAGTTACTCCGGAATGGAGCAGTACTTC.

The chain couples TRBV12-3 or TRBV12-4 to TRBJ1-2; D call uncertain. This CDR3 has 11 residues. Trimming shortened V by 5 bases and J by 5 bases, and 6 bases separated the two germline ends. The CDR3 loop reads CASSAGYGYTF. In DNA form, the CDR3 reads TGTGCCAGCAGTGCCGGGTATGGCTACACCTTC.